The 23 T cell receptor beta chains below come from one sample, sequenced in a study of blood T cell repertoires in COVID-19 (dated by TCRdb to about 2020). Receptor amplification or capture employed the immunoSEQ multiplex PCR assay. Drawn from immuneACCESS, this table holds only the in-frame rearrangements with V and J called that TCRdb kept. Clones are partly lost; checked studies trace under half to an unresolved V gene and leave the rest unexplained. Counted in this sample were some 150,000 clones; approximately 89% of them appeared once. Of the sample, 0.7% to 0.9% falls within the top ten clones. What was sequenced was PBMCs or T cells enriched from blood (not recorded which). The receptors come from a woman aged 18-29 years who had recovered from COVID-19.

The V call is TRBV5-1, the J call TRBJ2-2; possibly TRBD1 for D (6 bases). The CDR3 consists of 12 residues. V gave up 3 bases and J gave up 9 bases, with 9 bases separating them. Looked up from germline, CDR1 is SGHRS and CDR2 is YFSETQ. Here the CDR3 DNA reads TGCGCCAGCAGCTCGGGACAACGGGAGCTGTTTTTT. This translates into CASSSGQRELFF.

CDR3: CASSLGLVFKEQYF. In DNA form, the CDR3 reads TGTGCCAGCAGCTTAGGACTAGTTTTTAAGGAGCAGTACTTC. The chain combines TRBV7-2 with TRBJ2-7; maybe TRBD2 (6 bases). This CDR3 is built from 14 residues. Germline-derived CDR1 and CDR2 are SGHTA and FQGNSA. V gave up 1 base and J gave up 7 bases, with 14 bases separating them.

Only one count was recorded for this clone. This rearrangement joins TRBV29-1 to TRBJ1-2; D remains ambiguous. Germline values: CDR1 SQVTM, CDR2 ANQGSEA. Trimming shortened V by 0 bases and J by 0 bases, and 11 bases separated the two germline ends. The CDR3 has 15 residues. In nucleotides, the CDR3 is TGCAGCGTTGAAGATCGAACTTTAGCTAACTATGGCTACACCTTC. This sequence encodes CSVEDRTLANYGYTF.

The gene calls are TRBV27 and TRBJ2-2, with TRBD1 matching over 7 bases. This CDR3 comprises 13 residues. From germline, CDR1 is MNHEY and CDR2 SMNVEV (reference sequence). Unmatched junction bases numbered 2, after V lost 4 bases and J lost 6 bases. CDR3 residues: CASSSDRAGELFF. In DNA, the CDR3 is TGTGCCAGCAGTTCCGACAGGGCCGGGGAGCTGTTTTTT.

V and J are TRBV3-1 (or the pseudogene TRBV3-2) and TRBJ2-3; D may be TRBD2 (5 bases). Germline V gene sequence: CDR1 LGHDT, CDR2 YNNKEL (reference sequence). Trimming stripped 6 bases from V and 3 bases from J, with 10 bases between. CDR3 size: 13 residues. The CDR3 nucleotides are TGTGCCAGCAGGGAGGAAGGGACAGATACGCAGTATTTT. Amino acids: CASREEGTDTQYF.

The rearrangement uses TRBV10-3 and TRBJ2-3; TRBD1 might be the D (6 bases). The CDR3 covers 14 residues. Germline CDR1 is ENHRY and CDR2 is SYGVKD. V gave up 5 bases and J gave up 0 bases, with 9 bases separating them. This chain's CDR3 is CAISQGQSTDTQYF. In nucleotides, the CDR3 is TGTGCCATCAGTCAAGGACAGAGCACAGATACGCAGTATTTT.

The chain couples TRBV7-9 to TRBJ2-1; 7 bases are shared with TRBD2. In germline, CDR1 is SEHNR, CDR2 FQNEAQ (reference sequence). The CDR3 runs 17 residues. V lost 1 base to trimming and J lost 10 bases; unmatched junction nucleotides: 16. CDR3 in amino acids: CASSLGDWAGVPREQFF. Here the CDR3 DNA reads TGTGCCAGCAGCTTAGGGGACTGGGCGGGAGTCCCCCGGGAGCAGTTCTTC. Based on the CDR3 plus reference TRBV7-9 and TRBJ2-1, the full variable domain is DTGVSQNPRHKITKRGQNVTFRCDPISEHNRLYWYRQTLGQGPEFLTYFQNEAQLEKSRLLSDRFSAERPKGSFSTLEIQRTEQGDSAMYLCASSLGDWAGVPREQFFGPGTRLTVL.

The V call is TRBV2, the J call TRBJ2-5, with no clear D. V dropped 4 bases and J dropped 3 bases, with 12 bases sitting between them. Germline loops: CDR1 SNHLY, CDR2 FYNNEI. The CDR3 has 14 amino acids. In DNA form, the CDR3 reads TGTGCCAGCAGTGGGGTTTACAGTAAAGAGACCCAGTACTTC. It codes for CASSGVYSKETQYF.

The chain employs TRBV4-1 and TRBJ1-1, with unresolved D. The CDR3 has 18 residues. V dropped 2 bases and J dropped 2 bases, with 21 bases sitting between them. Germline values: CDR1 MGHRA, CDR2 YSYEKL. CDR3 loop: CASSQTPAGFVDNTEAFF. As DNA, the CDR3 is TGCGCCAGCAGCCAAACCCCGGCGGGGTTCGTTGATAACACTGAAGCTTTCTTT.

CDR3 in DNA: TGCAGTGCTAGAGGCGTAGACGAGCAGTACTTC. Its translation: CSARGVDEQYF. J is TRBJ2-7 and V is TRBV20-1, with D uncertain. The V end lost 1 base, the J end lost 5 bases, and 6 bases lay between the germline ends. The germline V gene has CDR1 DFQATT and CDR2 SNEGSKA (reference sequence). The CDR3 is 11 residues long.

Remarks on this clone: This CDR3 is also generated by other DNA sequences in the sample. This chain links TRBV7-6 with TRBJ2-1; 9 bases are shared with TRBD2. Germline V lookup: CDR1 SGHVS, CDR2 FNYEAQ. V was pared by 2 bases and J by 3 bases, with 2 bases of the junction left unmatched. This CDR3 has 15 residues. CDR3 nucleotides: TGTGCCAGCAGCTTAACTAGCGGGTTCTACAATGAGCAGTTCTTC. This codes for CASSLTSGFYNEQFF. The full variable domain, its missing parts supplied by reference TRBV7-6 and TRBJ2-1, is GAGVSQSPRYKVTKRGQDVALRCDPISGHVSLYWYRQALGQGPEFLTYFNYEAQQDKSGLPNDRFSAERPEGSISTLTIQRTEQRDSAMYRCASSLTSGFYNEQFFGPGTRLTVL.

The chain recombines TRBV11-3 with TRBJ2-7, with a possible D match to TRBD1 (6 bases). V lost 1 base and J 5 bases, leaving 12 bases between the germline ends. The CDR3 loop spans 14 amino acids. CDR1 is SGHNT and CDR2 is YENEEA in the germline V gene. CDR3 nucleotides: TGTGCCAGCAGCTTAGGGCAGGGGAAAGACGAGCAGTACTTC. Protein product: CASSLGQGKDEQYF.

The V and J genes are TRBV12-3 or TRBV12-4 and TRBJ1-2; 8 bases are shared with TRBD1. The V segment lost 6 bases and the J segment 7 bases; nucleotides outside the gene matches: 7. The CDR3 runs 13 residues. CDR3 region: CASSGTGGSGYTF. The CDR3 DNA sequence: TGTGCCAGCAGCGGGACAGGTGGAAGTGGCTACACCTTC.

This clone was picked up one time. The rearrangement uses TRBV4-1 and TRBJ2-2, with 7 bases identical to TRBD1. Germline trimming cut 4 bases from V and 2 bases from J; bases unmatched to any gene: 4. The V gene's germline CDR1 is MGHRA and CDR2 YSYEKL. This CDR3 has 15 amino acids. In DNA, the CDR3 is TGCGCCAGCAGCCTACGGGACAGAAACACCGGGGAGCTGTTTTTT. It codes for CASSLRDRNTGELFF.

The CDR3 protein is CASTTPGLAGSGARYF. As DNA, the CDR3 is TGTGCCAGCACCACCCCCGGACTAGCGGGATCGGGAGCCCGGTACTTC. The J gene is TRBJ2-7, the V gene TRBV21-1; TRBD2, the D gene given by the table, was not confirmed from the DNA. TRBV21-1 is noted as a pseudogene. The CDR3 sequence is 16 residues long.

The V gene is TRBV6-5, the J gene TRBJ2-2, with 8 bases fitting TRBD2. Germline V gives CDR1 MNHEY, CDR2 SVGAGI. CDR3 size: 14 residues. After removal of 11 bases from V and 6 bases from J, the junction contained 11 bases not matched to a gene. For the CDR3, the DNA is TGTGCCGTCACTAGCGGAGAGATCTCCGGGGAGCTGTTTTTT. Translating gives CAVTSGEISGELFF.

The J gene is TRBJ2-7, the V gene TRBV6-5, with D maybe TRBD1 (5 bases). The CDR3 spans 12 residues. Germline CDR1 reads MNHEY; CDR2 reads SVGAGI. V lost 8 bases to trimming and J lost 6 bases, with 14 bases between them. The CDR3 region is CASDSQGSEQYF. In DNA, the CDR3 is TGTGCCAGCGACTCGCAGGGTTCCGAGCAGTACTTC.

The CDR3 sequence: CANRLAVSSYEQYF. The CDR3 DNA sequence: TGTGCCAACCGACTAGCGGTAAGCTCCTACGAGCAGTACTTC. This chain links TRBV19 with TRBJ2-7, with 9 bases lining up with TRBD2. CDR3 size: 14 residues. J lost 0 bases, V lost 10 bases, and 7 bases had no gene match. Germline V gene sequence: CDR1 LNHDA, CDR2 SQIVND (reference sequence).

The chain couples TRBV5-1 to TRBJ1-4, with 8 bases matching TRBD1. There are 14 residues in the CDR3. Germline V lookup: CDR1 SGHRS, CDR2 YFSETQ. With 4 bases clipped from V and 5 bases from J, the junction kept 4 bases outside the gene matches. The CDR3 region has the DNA TGCGCCAGCAGCGCAACAGGGGGAAATGAAAAACTGTTTTTT. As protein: CASSATGGNEKLFF.

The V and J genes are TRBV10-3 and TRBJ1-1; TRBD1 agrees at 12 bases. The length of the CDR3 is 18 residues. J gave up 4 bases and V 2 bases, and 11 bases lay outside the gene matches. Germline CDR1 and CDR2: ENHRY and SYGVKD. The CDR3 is CAISEPRDRGRLGTEAFF. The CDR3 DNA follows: TGTGCCATCAGTGAGCCCCGGGACAGGGGGCGATTGGGCACTGAAGCTTTCTTT.

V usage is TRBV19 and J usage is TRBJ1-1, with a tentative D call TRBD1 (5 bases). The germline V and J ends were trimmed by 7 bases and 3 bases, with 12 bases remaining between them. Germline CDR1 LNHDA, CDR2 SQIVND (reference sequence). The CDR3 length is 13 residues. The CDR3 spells CASNEGLYTEAFF. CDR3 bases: TGTGCCAGTAATGAGGGACTGTACACTGAAGCTTTCTTT.

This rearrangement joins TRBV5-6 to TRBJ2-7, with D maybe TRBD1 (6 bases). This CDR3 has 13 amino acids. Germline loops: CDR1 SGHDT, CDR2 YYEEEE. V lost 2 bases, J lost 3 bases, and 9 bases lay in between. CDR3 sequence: CASSFEQGYEQYF. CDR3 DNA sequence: TGTGCCAGCAGCTTTGAACAGGGCTACGAGCAGTACTTC.

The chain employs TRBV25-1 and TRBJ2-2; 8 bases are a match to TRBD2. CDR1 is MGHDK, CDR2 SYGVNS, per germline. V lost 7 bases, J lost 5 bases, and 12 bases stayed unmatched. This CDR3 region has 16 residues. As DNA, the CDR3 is TGTGCCAGCACTCCGGGGGGGCAGGTCGGGACCGGGGAGCTGTTTTTT. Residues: CASTPGGQVGTGELFF.